The T cell receptor beta chain under discussion was sequenced for a study of blood T cell repertoires in COVID-19. As for the study in general: From the United States, Italy and Spain came samples of acute and convalescent COVID-19.

The CDR3 consists of 18 residues. The J segment lost 4 bases and the V segment lost 8 bases, leaving 19 bases of the junction unmatched. The V gene's germline CDR1 is SGHVS and CDR2 FNYEAQ. Study processing details: For nucleated cells, counts were estimated from reference gene primer amplification. Sequencing used immunoSEQ multiplex PCR; TCRdb keeps in-frame clones, though not all of them. That table furnishes V, J and clone size, whereas the DNA furnished D and trimming. The table includes approximately 90,000 clones, approximately 75% detected once. The material sequenced was peripheral blood. The receptor's source is a woman older than 75 with acute or convalescent COVID-19. This sequence joins TRBV7-6 and TRBJ1-1, with 10 bases aligning to TRBD1. CDR3 protein: CASHIGDRDRGLGTEAFF. CDR3 nucleotide sequence: TGTGCCAGCCACATAGGGGACCGGGACAGGGGTCTGGGCACTGAAGCTTTCTTT.